The next 23 T cell receptor beta chains were all read from a single sample in a study of OX40 agonist ivuxolimab in advanced cancers. Libraries were constructed by the immunoSEQ multiplex PCR assay. Held by TCRdb, this immuneACCESS table contains in-frame sequences only and omits some clones. Under half of the omission traces to an unresolved V gene where checked; the cause of the rest is unknown. The sample table lists some 83,000 clones, approximately 88% of them with a count of one. 6.5% to 8% of the sample comes from the top ten. The sample in question was CD4+ or CD8+ T cells sorted from blood, obtained in a trial of the OX40 agonist ivuxolimab. The receptors shown here come from an adult with an advanced solid tumor such as melanoma, head and neck, liver or kidney cancer.

The chain joins TRBV7-8 to TRBJ1-3; a weak D match, TRBD1 (6 bases). Trimming cost V 2 bases and J 2 bases, with 10 bases left between them. Germline loops: CDR1 SGHVS, CDR2 FQNEAQ. The length of the CDR3 is 15 residues. In nucleotides, the CDR3 is TGTGCCAGCAGCTTAATGTCAGGGGCTGGAAACACCATATATTTT. It codes for CASSLMSGAGNTIYF.

The V gene is TRBV11-3, the J gene TRBJ2-3, with 10 bases identical to TRBD2. The CDR3 spans 16 residues. V lost 3 bases to trimming and J lost 4 bases; unmatched junction nucleotides: 7. Germline V gives CDR1 SGHNT, CDR2 YENEEA. The CDR3 protein is CASSLVASGGPDTQYF. DNA for the CDR3: TGTGCCAGCAGCTTGGTCGCTAGCGGGGGTCCAGATACGCAGTATTTT.

This clone was counted only a few times. The chain couples TRBV7-9 to TRBJ2-7; D is uncertain. Germline CDR1 and CDR2: SEHNR and FQNEAQ (reference sequence). The V gene lost 3 bases and the J gene lost 6 bases, with 9 bases spanning the gap. The CDR3 consists of 12 residues. In DNA, the CDR3 is TGTGCCAGCAGCTTCGGCCTGGGCGAGCAGTACTTC. Protein: CASSFGLGEQYF.

Only one count was recorded for this clone. The CDR3 DNA is TGTGCCAGCAGCTTGCTTACGGGATTGATTTCAGATACGCAGTATTTT. It specifies CASSLLTGLISDTQYF. The V and J genes are TRBV5-4 and TRBJ2-3, with D possibly being TRBD2 (5 bases). V lost 1 base and J lost 4, with 16 bases in between. The CDR3 is 16 amino acids. CDR1 SGHNT and CDR2 YYREEE come from the germline V gene (reference sequence).

The chain carries TRBV11-2 and TRBJ1-5, with D possibly TRBD1 on 6 matching bases. The V end was cut by 7 bases, the J end by 7 bases, with 17 bases between. Germline CDR1 is SGHAT and CDR2 is FQNNGV. The CDR3 extends over 14 amino acids. The CDR3 DNA follows: TGTGCCAGCATCCTACAGGGAAATCAACAGCCCCAGCATTTT. It is translated as CASILQGNQQPQHF.

The chain recombines TRBV1 with TRBJ1-1. TRBV1 has pseudogene status. CDR3 length: 17 amino acids. CDR3 bases: TGCACCAGCATCGTTCAGTGTGTTTGCAACTTGAACACTGAAGCTTTCTTT. Encoded protein: CTSIVQCVCNLNTEAFF.

The genes are TRBV6-6 and TRBJ2-5, with D possibly being TRBD2 (7 bases). This CDR3 spans 16 amino acids. Looked up from germline, CDR1 is MNHNY and CDR2 is SVGAGI (reference sequence). Trimming stripped 6 bases from V and 5 bases from J, with 22 bases between. The CDR3 DNA reads TGTGCCAGCAGCTCCTCCAAAGGGGGGGGAAGGGAGACCCAGTACTTC. This gives the protein CASSSSKGGGRETQYF.

The genes are TRBV7-9 and TRBJ2-7, with D tentatively TRBD1 or TRBD2 (5 bases each). Trimming stripped 4 bases from V and 2 bases from J, with 15 bases between. CDR1 and CDR2 from the germline V gene are SEHNR and FQNEAQ (reference sequence). The CDR3 extends over 15 amino acids. CDR3 in amino acids: CASSSTGTPTYEQYF. For the CDR3, the DNA is TGTGCCAGCAGCTCGACCGGGACGCCGACCTACGAGCAGTACTTC.

The chain combines TRBV20-1 with TRBJ1-2, with D tentatively TRBD1 (6 bases). V was shortened by 3 bases and J by 10 bases, with 12 bases between the two germline ends. This CDR3 comprises 11 residues. Looked up from germline, CDR1 is DFQATT and CDR2 is SNEGSKA (reference sequence). In DNA form, the CDR3 reads TGCAGTGCTAGGGTAGGGGGGCCCTACACCTTC. As protein: CSARVGGPYTF.

The rearrangement links TRBV29-1 to TRBJ2-5; TRBD1 matches 7 bases. The germline V gene has CDR1 SQVTM and CDR2 ANQGSEA. This CDR3 comprises 12 residues. After removal of 4 bases from V and 6 bases from J, the junction contained 5 bases not matched to a gene. Here the CDR3 DNA reads TGCAGCGTTGGAAAGACAGGGCAGACCCAGTACTTC. It specifies CSVGKTGQTQYF.

This rearrangement joins TRBV29-1 to TRBJ2-1, with TRBD2 identical over 13 bases. Trimming at V came to 6 bases and at J to 7 bases, leaving 6 bases not matched to a gene. The germline V gene has CDR1 SQVTM and CDR2 ANQGSEA. This CDR3 spans 14 amino acids. The CDR3 region has the DNA TGCAGCGTGGCACTAGCGGGGGGGATAAATGAGCAGTTCTTC. Translating gives CSVALAGGINEQFF.

V usage is TRBV6-1 and J usage is TRBJ2-2; D is unclear. Per germline, CDR1 MNHNS and CDR2 SASEGT. V lost 7 bases to trimming and J lost 0 bases, with 6 bases between them. CDR3 size: 13 residues. In nucleotides, the CDR3 is TGTGCCAGCACTCACTCGAACACCGGGGAGCTGTTTTTT. Protein product: CASTHSNTGELFF.

The chain is built from TRBV5-1 and TRBJ1-1, with a tentative D call TRBD1 (5 bases). The V end was cut by 4 bases, the J end by 6 bases, with 19 bases between. The CDR3 extends over 15 amino acids. Germline assignment: CDR1 SGHRS and CDR2 YFSETQ. CDR3 amino acids: CASSARQFSAAEAFF. CDR3 DNA sequence: TGCGCCAGCAGCGCCCGACAGTTTTCTGCGGCTGAAGCTTTCTTT.

The chain has TRBV7-9 and TRBJ1-4; no clear D gene. V lost 4 bases and J lost 5, with 8 bases in between. This CDR3 spans 13 amino acids. The germline V gene encodes CDR1 SEHNR and CDR2 FQNEAQ (reference sequence). The CDR3 reads CASSSNSNEKLFF. CDR3 DNA: TGTGCCAGCAGCTCTAACAGCAATGAAAAACTGTTTTTT.

The rearrangement uses TRBV7-7 and TRBJ2-5; the match to TRBD2 covers 11 bases. The CDR3 contains 15 residues. Germline loops: CDR1 SSHAT, CDR2 FNYEAQ (reference sequence). The CDR3 bases are TGTGCTACGACTAGCGGGGTATCATGGCAAGAGACCCAGTACTTC. Translated: CATTSGVSWQETQYF. The entire variable domain, with the rest obtained from reference TRBV7-7 and TRBJ2-5, is as follows: GAGVSQSPRYKVTKRGQDVTLRCDPISSHATLYWYQQALGQGPEFLTYFNYEAQPDKSGLPSDRFSAERPEGSISTLTIQRTEQRDSAMYRCATTSGVSWQETQYFGPGTRLLVL.

The chain has TRBV30 and TRBJ2-1; D could derive from TRBD1 or TRBD2 (6 bases each). The CDR3 loop spans 12 amino acids. V was clipped by 1 base and J by 10 bases, with 11 bases between them. Germline-derived CDR1 and CDR2 are GTSNPN and SVGIG (reference sequence). For the CDR3, the DNA is TGTGCCTGGAGTGAAGGGGGGCGCGAGCAGTTCTTC. Translated, it gives CAWSEGGREQFF.

This clone showed up just a few times. The chain carries TRBV6-6 and TRBJ1-1; D call uncertain. The CDR3 contains 14 residues. The germline V gene has CDR1 MNHNY and CDR2 SVGAGI (reference sequence). V shed 5 bases and J shed 1 base, with 11 bases lying between them. For the CDR3, the DNA is TGTGCCAGCAGTCGGGAAGGCGCGAACACTGAAGCTTTCTTT. It codes for CASSREGANTEAFF.

This clone has a single count. This chain connects TRBV7-9 to TRBJ2-7; 11 bases are a match to TRBD1. CDR3 length: 15 residues. Germline V gene sequence: CDR1 SEHNR, CDR2 FQNEAQ (reference sequence). Trimming took 0 bases from V and 4 from J; bases not matched to a gene: 2. The CDR3 DNA reads TGTGCCAGCAGCTTAGCCGGGACAGGGGGATACGAGCAGTACTTC. It translates to CASSLAGTGGYEQYF. Together with reference TRBV7-9 and TRBJ2-7, the CDR3 gives the full variable domain: DTGVSQNPRHKITKRGQNVTFRCDPISEHNRLYWYRQTLGQGPEFLTYFQNEAQLEKSRLLSDRFSAERPKGSFSTLEIQRTEQGDSAMYLCASSLAGTGGYEQYFGPGTRLTVT.

J is TRBJ2-1 and V is TRBV19, with a weak D call TRBD2 (5 bases). The CDR3 has 16 residues. V lost 2 bases to trimming and J lost 7 bases, with 18 bases between them. The germline V gene encodes CDR1 LNHDA and CDR2 SQIVND (reference sequence). CDR3 DNA: TGTGCCAGTAGTATATCTGACTACGGGTCTGGAAATGAGCAGTTCTTC. Translation gives CASSISDYGSGNEQFF. The full variable domain, completed using reference TRBV19 and TRBJ2-1, is DGGITQSPKYLFRKEGQNVTLSCEQNLNHDAMYWYRQDPGQGLRLIYYSQIVNDFQKGDIAEGYSVSREKKESFPLTVTSAQKNPTAFYLCASSISDYGSGNEQFFGPGTRLTVL.

The rearrangement uses TRBV30 and TRBJ2-4, with D tentatively TRBD2 (6 bases). This CDR3 region has 14 residues. Germline-derived CDR1 and CDR2 are GTSNPN and SVGIG (reference sequence). Trimming stripped 5 bases from V and 0 bases from J, with 11 bases between. The CDR3 DNA is TGTGCCTGGGAAGGAGGGATAGCCAAAAACATTCAGTACTTC. This sequence encodes CAWEGGIAKNIQYF.

The gene calls are TRBV9 and TRBJ2-5, with 9 bases aligning to TRBD2. CDR3 length: 16 amino acids. From germline, CDR1 is SGDLS and CDR2 YYNGEE. With V trimmed by 5 bases and J by 3 bases, 11 bases remained unmatched. In nucleotides, the CDR3 is TGTGCCAGCAGTTCTTTTAGCGGGGGTACAGAAGAGACCCAGTACTTC. Encoded protein: CASSSFSGGTEETQYF.

The V call is TRBV29-1, the J call TRBJ1-1; D remains unclear. The CDR3 extends over 11 amino acids. Between the trimmed V and J ends, which lost 4 bases and 1 base, there was a span of 4 bases. Germline CDR1 and CDR2: SQVTM and ANQGSEA. In DNA, the CDR3 is TGCAGCGTTGCCAGGAACACTGAAGCTTTCTTT. This encodes CSVARNTEAFF. Together with reference TRBV29-1 and TRBJ1-1, the CDR3 gives the full variable domain: SAVISQKPSRDICQRGTSLTIQCQVDSQVTMMFWYRQQPGQSLTLIATANQGSEATYESGFVIDKFPISRPNLTFSTLTVSNMSPEDSSIYLCSVARNTEAFFGQGTRLTVV.

The chain joins TRBV4-1 to TRBJ1-5; D ambiguous. This CDR3 region has 16 residues. The V gene's germline CDR1 is MGHRA and CDR2 YSYEKL. The ends were cut back, 1 base at V and 2 bases at J, with 12 bases in the middle. CDR3 amino acids: CASSQGAGKGNQPQHF. In nucleotides, the CDR3 is TGCGCCAGCAGCCAAGGGGCGGGGAAGGGCAATCAGCCCCAGCATTTT.